This passage covers 9 T cell receptor beta chains from one sample sequenced in a study of early T cells in non-severe SARS-CoV-2 infection. Using its own MiXCR run on the 5' RACE reads, TCRdb lists one record per CDR3 protein. This table holds roughly 40,000 distinct CDR3 sequences, roughly 5% found once. Sequencing was performed on whole blood. Every receptor here comes from an adult who was a healthcare worker with PCR-confirmed SARS-CoV-2 infection or an uninfected control (not recorded which).

This clonotype showed up many times. This chain uses TRBV7-3 with TRBJ1-2; 8 bases match TRBD1. Germline V CDR1 and CDR2: SGHTA, FQGTGA. Germline trimming cut 5 bases from V and 3 bases from J; bases unmatched to any gene: 5. CDR3 length: 14 residues. The CDR3 spells CASSPGTGDYGYTF. The DNA for the CDR3 is TGTGCCAGCAGCCCCGGGACAGGAGACTATGGCTACACCTTC. The variable domain in full, completed from reference TRBV7-3 and TRBJ1-2, reads GAGVSQTPSNKVTEKGKYVELRCDPISGHTALYWYRQSLGQGPEFLIYFQGTGAADDSGLPNDRFFAVRPEGSVSTLKIQRTERGDSAVYLCASSPGTGDYGYTFGSGTRLTVV.

This clonotype turned up a few times. The chain couples TRBV18 to TRBJ1-2; unclear D gene. The CDR3 is 13 amino acids. Trimming removed 6 bases at V and 4 bases at J, with 12 bases between. Germline V gives CDR1 KGHSH, CDR2 LQKENI. The CDR3 nucleotides are TGTGCCAGCTCCCCCGCAGCTAGCTATGGCTACACCTTC. It yields the protein CASSPAASYGYTF.

This clonotype was seen at least ten times. This sequence joins TRBV30 and TRBJ2-1; 8 positions agree with TRBD2. Germline CDR1 reads GTSNPN; CDR2 reads SVGIG (reference sequence). The CDR3 has 13 residues. With 4 bases clipped from V and 7 bases from J, the junction kept 6 bases outside the gene matches. DNA for the CDR3: TGTGCCTGGATGACTAGCGATTATAATGAGCAGTTCTTC. Amino acids: CAWMTSDYNEQFF.

There are a few counts of this clonotype. This chain uses TRBV30 with TRBJ1-1, with D tentatively TRBD1 (5 bases). The CDR3 contains 13 residues. Germline CDR1 and CDR2: GTSNPN and SVGIG (reference sequence). V was cut by 2 bases and J by 0 bases, with 7 bases left in between. The CDR3 bases are TGTGCCTGGAGTAAGGACATGAACACTGAAGCTTTCTTT. Its protein product is CAWSKDMNTEAFF. The full variable domain, in which reference TRBV30 and TRBJ1-1 provide the parts outside the CDR3, is SQTIHQWPATLVQPVGSPLSLECTVEGTSNPNLYWYRQAAGRGLQLLFYSVGIGQISSEVPQNLSASRPQDRQFILSSKKLLLSDSGFYLCAWSKDMNTEAFFGQGTRLTVV.

This chain joins TRBV7-2 and TRBJ1-1; unclear D gene. This CDR3 comprises 12 residues. V was clipped by 1 base and J by 13 bases, with 13 bases between them. The germline V gene encodes CDR1 SGHTA and CDR2 FQGNSA. The CDR3 DNA follows: TGTGCCAGCAGCTTAGATTTAGGTCCTGTTTTCTTT. Translation: CASSLDLGPVFF.

This rearrangement joins TRBV7-2 to TRBJ2-3; perhaps TRBD2 as D (6 bases). V lost 5 bases, J lost 2 bases, and 17 bases lay in between. Germline-derived CDR1 and CDR2 are SGHTA and FQGNSA. CDR3 length: 16 amino acids. CDR3: CASSVGGGTNTDTQYF. The CDR3 DNA follows: TGTGCCAGCAGCGTCGGTGGCGGGACCAACACAGATACGCAGTATTTT.

This clonotype was observed many times. V is TRBV7-2 and J is TRBJ2-1; 8 bases agree with TRBD2. The trim removed 5 bases at V and 3 bases at J, leaving 6 bases unmatched. The CDR3 loop spans 15 amino acids. Germline V gene sequence: CDR1 SGHTA, CDR2 FQGNSA. The DNA of the CDR3 is TGTGCCAGCAGCCCCGAAGCGGGAGACTACAATGAGCAGTTCTTC. Amino acids: CASSPEAGDYNEQFF.

Many counts were recorded for this clonotype. This chain links TRBV5-1 with TRBJ2-3; the match to TRBD1 covers 7 bases. The V segment lost 7 bases and the J segment 2 bases; nucleotides outside the gene matches: 4. Germline CDR1 SGHRS, CDR2 YFSETQ. This CDR3 spans 13 amino acids. In DNA, the CDR3 is TGCGCCAGCTACAGGGGTATCACAGATACGCAGTATTTT. It translates to CASYRGITDTQYF.

This clonotype was found a few times. The V gene is TRBV20-1, the J gene TRBJ1-1; 9 positions match TRBD1. Germline values: CDR1 DFQATT, CDR2 SNEGSKA (reference sequence). The J segment lost 5 bases and the V segment lost 0 bases, leaving 16 bases of the junction unmatched. The CDR3 sequence is 18 residues long. The CDR3 DNA follows: TGCAGTGCTAGAGATCTTTCTATACAGGGGGCCCAGGAGACTGAAGCTTTCTTT. This encodes CSARDLSIQGAQETEAFF.